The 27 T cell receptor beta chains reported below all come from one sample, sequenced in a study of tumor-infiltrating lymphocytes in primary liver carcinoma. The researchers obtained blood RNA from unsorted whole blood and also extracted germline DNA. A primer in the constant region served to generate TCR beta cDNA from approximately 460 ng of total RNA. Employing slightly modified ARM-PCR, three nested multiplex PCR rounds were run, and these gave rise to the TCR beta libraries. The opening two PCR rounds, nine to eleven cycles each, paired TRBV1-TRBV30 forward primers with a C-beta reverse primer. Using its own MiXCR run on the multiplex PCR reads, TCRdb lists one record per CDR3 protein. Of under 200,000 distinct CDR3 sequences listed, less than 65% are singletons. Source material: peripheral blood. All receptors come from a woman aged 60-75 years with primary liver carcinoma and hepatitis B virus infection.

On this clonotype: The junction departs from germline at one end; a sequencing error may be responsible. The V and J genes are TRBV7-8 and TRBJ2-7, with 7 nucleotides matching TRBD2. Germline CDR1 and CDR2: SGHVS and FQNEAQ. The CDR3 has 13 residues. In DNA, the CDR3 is TGTACCAGCAGCTTTACTAGCGCCTACGAGCAGTACTTC. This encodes CTSSFTSAYEQYF.

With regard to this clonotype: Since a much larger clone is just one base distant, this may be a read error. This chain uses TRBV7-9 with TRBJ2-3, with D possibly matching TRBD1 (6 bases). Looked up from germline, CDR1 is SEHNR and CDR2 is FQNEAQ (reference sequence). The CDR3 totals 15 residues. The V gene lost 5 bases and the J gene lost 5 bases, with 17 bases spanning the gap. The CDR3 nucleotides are TGTGCCAGCAGCGTCCGGGACACCCGCAGAGATACGCAGTATTTT. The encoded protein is CASSVRDTRRDTQYF.

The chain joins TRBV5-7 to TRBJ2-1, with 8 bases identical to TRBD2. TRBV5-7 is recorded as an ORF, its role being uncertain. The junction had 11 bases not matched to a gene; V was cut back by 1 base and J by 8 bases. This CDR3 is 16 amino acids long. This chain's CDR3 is CASSLNEAGGWDEQFF. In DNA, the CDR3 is TGTGCCAGCAGCTTGAATGAGGCGGGAGGTTGGGATGAGCAGTTCTTC.

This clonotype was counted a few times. CDR3 sequence reads: CASSPEDSKYYGYTF. For the CDR3, the DNA is TGCGCCAGCAGTCCTGAGGACAGCAAGTACTATGGCTACACCTTC. The chain carries TRBV5-1 and TRBJ1-2, with D possibly TRBD1 on 6 matching bases. CDR1 and CDR2 from the germline V gene are SGHRS and YFSETQ. V was shortened by 5 bases and J by 3 bases, with 17 bases between the two germline ends. The CDR3 is 15 amino acids.

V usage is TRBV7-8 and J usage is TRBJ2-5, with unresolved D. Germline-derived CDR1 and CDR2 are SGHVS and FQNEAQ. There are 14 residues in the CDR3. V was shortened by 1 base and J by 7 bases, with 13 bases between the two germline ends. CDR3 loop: CASSLVRFSVTQYF. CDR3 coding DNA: TGTGCCAGCAGCTTAGTAAGGTTTTCGGTGACCCAGTACTTC.

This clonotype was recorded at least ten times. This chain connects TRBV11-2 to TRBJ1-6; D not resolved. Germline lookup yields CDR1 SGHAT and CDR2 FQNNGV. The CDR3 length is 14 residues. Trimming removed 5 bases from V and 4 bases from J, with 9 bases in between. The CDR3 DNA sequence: TGTGCCAGCAGCCAACCCCGATATAATTCACCCCTCCACTTT. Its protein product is CASSQPRYNSPLHF.

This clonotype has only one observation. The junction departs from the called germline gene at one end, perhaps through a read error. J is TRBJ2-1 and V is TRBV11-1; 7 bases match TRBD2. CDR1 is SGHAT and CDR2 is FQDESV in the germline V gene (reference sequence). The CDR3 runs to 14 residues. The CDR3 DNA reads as TGTACCAGCAGCCTTCGACTAGCTGTCAATGAGCAGTTCTTC. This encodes CTSSLRLAVNEQFF.

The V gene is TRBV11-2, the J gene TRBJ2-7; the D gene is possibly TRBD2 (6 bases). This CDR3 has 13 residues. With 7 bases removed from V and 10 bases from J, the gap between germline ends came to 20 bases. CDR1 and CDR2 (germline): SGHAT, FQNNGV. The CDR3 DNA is TGTGCCAGCACCCCGATAGGGGACTGGGAACAGTACTTC. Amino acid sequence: CASTPIGDWEQYF.

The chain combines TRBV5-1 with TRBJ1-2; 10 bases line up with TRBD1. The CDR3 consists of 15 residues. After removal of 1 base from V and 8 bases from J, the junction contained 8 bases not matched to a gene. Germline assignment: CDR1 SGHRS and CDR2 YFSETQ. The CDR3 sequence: CASSLSGTGAEGYTF. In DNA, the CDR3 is TGCGCCAGCAGCTTGTCTGGGACAGGGGCTGAAGGCTACACCTTC. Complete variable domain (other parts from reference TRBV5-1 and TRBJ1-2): KAGVTQTPRYLIKTRGQQVTLSCSPISGHRSVSWYQQTPGQGLQFLFEYFSETQRNKGNFPGRFSGRQFSNSRSEMNVSTLELGDSALYLCASSLSGTGAEGYTFGSGTRLTVV.

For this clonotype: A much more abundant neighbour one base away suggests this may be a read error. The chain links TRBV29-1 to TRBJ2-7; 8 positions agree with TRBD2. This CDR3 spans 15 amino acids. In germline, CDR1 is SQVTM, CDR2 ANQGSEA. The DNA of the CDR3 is TGCAACGTTGAAGGCGGGAGGCCCCCATTCTACGAGCAGTACTTC. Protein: CNVEGGRPPFYEQYF.

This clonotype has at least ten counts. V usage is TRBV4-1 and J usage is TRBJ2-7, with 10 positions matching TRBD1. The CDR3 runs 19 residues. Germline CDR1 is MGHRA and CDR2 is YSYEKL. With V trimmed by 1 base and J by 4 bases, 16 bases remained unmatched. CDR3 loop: CASSQVIRGVRTGGYEQYF. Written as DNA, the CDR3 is TGCGCCAGCAGCCAAGTGATTCGAGGGGTTAGGACAGGGGGATACGAGCAGTACTTC.

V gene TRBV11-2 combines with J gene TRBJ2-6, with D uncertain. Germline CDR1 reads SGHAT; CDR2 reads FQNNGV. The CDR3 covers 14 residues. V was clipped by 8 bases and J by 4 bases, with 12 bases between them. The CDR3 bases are TGTGCCAGCTCGTCAGTAACAGGGGCCAACGTCCTGACTTTC. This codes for CASSSVTGANVLTF.

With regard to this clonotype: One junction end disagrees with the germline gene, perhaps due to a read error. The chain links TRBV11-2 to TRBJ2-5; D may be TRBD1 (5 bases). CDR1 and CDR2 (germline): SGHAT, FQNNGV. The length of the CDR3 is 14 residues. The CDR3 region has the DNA TGTGCCAGCAGCAAGGGGAAATCCAGAGAGACCCAATACTTC. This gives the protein CASSKGKSRETQYF. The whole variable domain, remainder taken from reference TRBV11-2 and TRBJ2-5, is EAGVAQSPRYKIIEKRQSVAFWCNPISGHATLYWYQQILGQGPKLLIQFQNNGVVDDSQLPKDRFSAERLKGVDSTLKIQPAKLEDSAVYLCASSKGKSRETQYFGPGTRLLVL.

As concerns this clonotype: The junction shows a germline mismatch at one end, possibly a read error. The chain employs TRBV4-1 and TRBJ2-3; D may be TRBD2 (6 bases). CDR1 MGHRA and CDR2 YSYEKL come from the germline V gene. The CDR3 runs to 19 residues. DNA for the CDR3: TGCGCCAGCAGCCAAGATCCGGGATTAGCGGTAAGAAGCACAGATACGCACTATTTT. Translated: CASSQDPGLAVRSTDTHYF.

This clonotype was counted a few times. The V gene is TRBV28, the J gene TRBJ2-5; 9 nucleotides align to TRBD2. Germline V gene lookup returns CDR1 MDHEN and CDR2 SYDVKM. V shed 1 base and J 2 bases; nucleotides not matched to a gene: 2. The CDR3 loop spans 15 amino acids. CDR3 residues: CASSLYLAGQETQYF. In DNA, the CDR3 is TGTGCCAGCAGTTTATACCTAGCGGGACAAGAGACCCAGTACTTC.

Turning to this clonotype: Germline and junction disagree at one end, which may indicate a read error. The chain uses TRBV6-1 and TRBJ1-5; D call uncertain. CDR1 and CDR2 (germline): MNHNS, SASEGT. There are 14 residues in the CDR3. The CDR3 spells CPSSVRDSNQPQHF. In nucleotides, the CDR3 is TGTCCCAGCAGTGTCCGGGATTCCAATCAGCCCCAGCATTTT.

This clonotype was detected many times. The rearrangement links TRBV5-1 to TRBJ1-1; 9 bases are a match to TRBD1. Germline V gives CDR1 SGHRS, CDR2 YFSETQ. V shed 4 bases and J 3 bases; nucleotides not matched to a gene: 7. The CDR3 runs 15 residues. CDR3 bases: TGCGCCAGCAGCGGGGACAGGGCGAGTTACACTGAAGCTTTCTTT. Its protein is CASSGDRASYTEAFF. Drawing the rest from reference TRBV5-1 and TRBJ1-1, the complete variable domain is KAGVTQTPRYLIKTRGQQVTLSCSPISGHRSVSWYQQTPGQGLQFLFEYFSETQRNKGNFPGRFSGRQFSNSRSEMNVSTLELGDSALYLCASSGDRASYTEAFFGQGTRLTVV.

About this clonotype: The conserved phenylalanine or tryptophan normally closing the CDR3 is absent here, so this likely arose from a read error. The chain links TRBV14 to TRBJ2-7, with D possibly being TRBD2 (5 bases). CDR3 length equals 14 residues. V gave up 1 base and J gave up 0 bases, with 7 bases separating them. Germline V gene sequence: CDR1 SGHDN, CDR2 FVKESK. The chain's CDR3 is CASSQAGFSYEQYL. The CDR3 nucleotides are TGTGCCAGCAGCCAAGCGGGGTTCTCCTACGAGCAGTACCTC.

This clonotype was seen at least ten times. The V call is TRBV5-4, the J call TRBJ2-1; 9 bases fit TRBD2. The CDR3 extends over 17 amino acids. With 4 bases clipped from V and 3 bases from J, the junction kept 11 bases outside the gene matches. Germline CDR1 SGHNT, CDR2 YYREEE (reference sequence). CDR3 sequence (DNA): TGTGCCAGCAGCCCTGGGGGACTAGCCCTTATCTACAATGAGCAGTTCTTC. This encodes CASSPGGLALIYNEQFF.

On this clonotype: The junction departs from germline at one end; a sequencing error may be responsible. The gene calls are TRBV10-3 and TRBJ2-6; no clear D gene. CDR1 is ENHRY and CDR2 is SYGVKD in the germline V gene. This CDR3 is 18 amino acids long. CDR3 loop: CAISESTAGRSRANVLTF. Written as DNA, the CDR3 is TGTGCCATCAGTGAGAGTACGGCTGGTAGATCTAGGGCCAATGTCCTGACTTTC.

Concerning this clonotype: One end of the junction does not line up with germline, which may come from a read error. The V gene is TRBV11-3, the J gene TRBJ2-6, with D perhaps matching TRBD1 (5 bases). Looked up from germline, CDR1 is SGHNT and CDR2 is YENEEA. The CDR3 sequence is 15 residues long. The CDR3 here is CASTLKLAGANVLIF. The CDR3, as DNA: TGTGCCAGCACCTTAAAGTTGGCTGGGGCCAACGTCCTGATTTTC.

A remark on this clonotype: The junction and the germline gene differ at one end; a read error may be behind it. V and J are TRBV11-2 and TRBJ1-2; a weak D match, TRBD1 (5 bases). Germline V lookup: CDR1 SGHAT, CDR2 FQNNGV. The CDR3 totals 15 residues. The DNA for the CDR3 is TGTGCCAGCAGCTTAGAGTATGGGGCCCAGTATGGCTGCACCTTC. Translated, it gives CASSLEYGAQYGCTF.

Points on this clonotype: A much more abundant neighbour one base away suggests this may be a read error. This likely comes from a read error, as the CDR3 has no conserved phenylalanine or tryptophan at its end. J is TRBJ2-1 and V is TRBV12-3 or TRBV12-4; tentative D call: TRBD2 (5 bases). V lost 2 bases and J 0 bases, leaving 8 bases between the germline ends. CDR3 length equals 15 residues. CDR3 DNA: TGTGCCAGCAGTTTAATGGGAGCCTCCTACAATGAGCAGTTCTTA. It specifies CASSLMGASYNEQFL.

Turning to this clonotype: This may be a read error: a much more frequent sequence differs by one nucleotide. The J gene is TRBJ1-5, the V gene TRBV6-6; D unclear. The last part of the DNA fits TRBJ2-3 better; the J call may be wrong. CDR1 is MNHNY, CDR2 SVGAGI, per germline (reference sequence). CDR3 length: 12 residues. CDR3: CASSFSNQPQYF. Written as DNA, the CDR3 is TGTGCCAGCAGTTTTAGCAATCAGCCCCAGTATTTT.

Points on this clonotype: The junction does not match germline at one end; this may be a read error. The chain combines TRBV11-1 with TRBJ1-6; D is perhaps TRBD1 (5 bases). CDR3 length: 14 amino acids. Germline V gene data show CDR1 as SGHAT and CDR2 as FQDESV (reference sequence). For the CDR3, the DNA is TGTGCCAACAGCTCGCACGGGGGGAATTCACCCCTCCACTTT. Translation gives CANSSHGGNSPLHF. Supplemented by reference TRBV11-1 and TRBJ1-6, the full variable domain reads EAEVAQSPRYKITEKSQAVAFWCDPISGHATLYWYRQILGQGPELLVQFQDESVVDDSQLPKDRFSAERLKGVDSTLKIQPAELGDSAMYLCANSSHGGNSPLHFGNGTRLTVT.

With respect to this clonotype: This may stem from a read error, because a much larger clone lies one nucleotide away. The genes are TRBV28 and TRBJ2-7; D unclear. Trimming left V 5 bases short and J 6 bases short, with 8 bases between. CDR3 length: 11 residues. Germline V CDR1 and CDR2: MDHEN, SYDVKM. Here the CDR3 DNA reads TGTGCCAGCAGTATTCAGCGCGAGCAGTACTTC. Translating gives CASSIQREQYF.

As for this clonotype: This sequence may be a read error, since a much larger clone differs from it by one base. CDR3 in amino acids: CASSQTPNSSPLHF. The CDR3 DNA reads as TGCGCCAGCAGCCAAACACCTAATAGTTCACCCCTCCACTTT. The chain couples TRBV4-1 to TRBJ1-6; D call uncertain. CDR3 length: 14 amino acids. V lost 2 bases, J lost 9 bases, and 11 bases lay in between. Germline values: CDR1 MGHRA, CDR2 YSYEKL.